This T cell receptor (beta chain) was captured in a study of radiotherapy plus CTLA-4 blockade in lung cancer. Across the whole study: For approximately 19% of patients, objective responses occurred, and around 31% had disease control.

Treatment of patients with chemo-refractory metastatic non-small-cell lung cancer consisted of focal radiation plus CTLA-4 blockade with ipilimumab. Study-wide findings and caveats: TCR clones from tumors expanded in blood after radiotherapy plus ipilimumab.

TCRdb's copy holds only in-frame clones and misses some; the assay was immunoSEQ multiplex PCR. The table lists 55,000 or so clones, just under 85% of them singletons. Remarks on this clone: Antigen unknown.

The CDR3 loop spans 16 amino acids. Germline V gene data show CDR1 as SEHNR and CDR2 as FQNEAQ (reference sequence). Unmatched junction bases numbered 13, after V lost 5 bases and J lost 4 bases. The TCR sequence derives from a human donor with non-small cell lung cancer whose response to radiotherapy plus ipilimumab could not be evaluated. The sample in question was peripheral blood, obtained from a patient treated with radiotherapy plus ipilimumab. The chain is built from TRBV7-9 and TRBJ1-2; 7 bases agree with TRBD1. CDR3 nucleotide sequence: TGTGCCAGCAGCCCGACAGGGTTCACCCCGTCCTATGGCTACACCTTC. Its translation is CASSPTGFTPSYGYTF.